These 7 T cell receptor beta chains came from one sample sequenced in a study of post-analysis software for immune sequencing data. For these receptors, no antigen is known. Study-wide points: When patients were compared with controls, 4 or 5 TRBV segments were more frequent, TRBV5-6, TRBV5-1 and TRBV20-1 among them.

Libraries were made from TCR beta cDNA, and they carried unique molecular identifiers. One entry per CDR3 protein results from TCRdb running MiXCR on the PCR reads. Of fewer than 900,000 distinct CDR3 sequences detected, about 43% appear once; the ten largest clones hold 4.9%. Sequencing was carried out using blood. The receptors here all came from a girl aged 10 to 17 with multiple sclerosis.

V usage is TRBV29-1 and J usage is TRBJ2-3, with TRBD1 identical over 10 bases. Trimming cost V 3 bases and J 8 bases; bases outside gene matches: 5. Germline values: CDR1 SQVTM, CDR2 ANQGSEA. The CDR3 runs to 13 residues. The CDR3 DNA sequence: TGCAGCGTTGACCAAGGGACAGGGGTTACGCAGTATTTT. As protein: CSVDQGTGVTQYF.

This clonotype appeared a few times. The chain links TRBV28 to TRBJ2-7; a weak D match, TRBD1 (6 bases). Between the trimmed V and J ends, which lost 1 base and 0 bases, there was a span of 13 bases. CDR1 and CDR2 from the germline V gene are MDHEN and SYDVKM. The CDR3 is 16 amino acids. The CDR3 reads CASSLYSQGSSYEQYF. The CDR3 DNA follows: TGTGCCAGCAGTTTATATAGCCAGGGGAGCTCCTACGAGCAGTACTTC.

This clonotype was found a few times. The rearrangement joins TRBV20-1 to TRBJ2-5, with 10 bases that match TRBD2. The CDR3 is made up of 15 amino acids. Germline loops: CDR1 DFQATT, CDR2 SNEGSKA (reference sequence). V lost 5 bases and J lost 3; bases outside the gene matches: 9. CDR3: CSAYPGTSVKETQYF. The CDR3 DNA sequence: TGCAGTGCTTATCCCGGGACTAGCGTCAAAGAGACCCAGTACTTC.

This chain uses TRBV5-6 with TRBJ2-3, with 13 bases identical to TRBD2. The CDR3 totals 15 residues. Per the germline V gene, CDR1 is SGHDT and CDR2 is YYEEEE. With V trimmed by 4 bases and J by 8 bases, 7 bases remained unmatched. The CDR3 coding sequence is TGTGCCAGCAGCGGACTAGCGGGGGTGTCGGGTACGCAGTATTTT. Its translation is CASSGLAGVSGTQYF.

The V and J genes are TRBV6-5 and TRBJ1-2; D unresolved. V was clipped by 5 bases and J by 2 bases, with 9 bases between them. The CDR3 has 13 residues. Per the germline V gene, CDR1 is MNHEY and CDR2 is SVGAGI. The CDR3 loop reads CASSPGNNYGYTF. The CDR3 nucleotides are TGTGCCAGCAGTCCCGGGAACAACTATGGCTACACCTTC.

This clonotype was found once. The gene calls are TRBV4-3 and TRBJ2-1; 7 bases line up with TRBD1. The germline CDR1 and CDR2 sequences are LGHNA and YSLEER. V was pared by 1 base and J by 5 bases, with 5 bases of the junction left unmatched. This CDR3 has 15 residues. CDR3 bases: TGCGCCAGCAGCCAAGGACAGGGCACACACAATGAGCAGTTCTTC. Its protein product is CASSQGQGTHNEQFF.

The V call is TRBV6-5, the J call TRBJ2-1; D is undetermined. The length of the CDR3 is 15 residues. In germline, CDR1 is MNHEY, CDR2 SVGAGI. The V and J ends lost 4 bases and 7 bases respectively, with 17 bases between them. CDR3 sequence reads: CASSLWTETGNEQFF. CDR3 DNA: TGTGCCAGCAGTTTATGGACCGAGACTGGAAATGAGCAGTTCTTC.